The 27 T cell receptor beta chains presented below share a single source sample, sequenced in a study of glioma-infiltrating T cells after dendritic cell vaccination (dated by TCRdb to between 2015 and 2016). Library creation used the immunoSEQ multiplex PCR assay. The table comes from immuneACCESS by way of TCRdb, which keeps in-frame sequences with V and J called. Part of the clones is missing from these tables; in studies checked, under half for an unresolved V gene and the rest for unknown reasons. The sample profile shows tens of thousands of clones; around 86% of them were found once. Clones ranked in the top ten supply more than 2% of the sample. The sample's time point label, in plain terms: after dendritic cell vaccination, including at tumor progression/relapse. The sample here was blood, taken after dendritic cell vaccination. These receptors were collected from a human donor with glioblastoma.

J is TRBJ2-5 and V is TRBV10-3; TRBD2 is a possible D gene (6 bases). The germline V and J ends were trimmed by 0 bases and 6 bases, with 11 bases remaining between them. The CDR3 is 14 amino acids. CDR1 is ENHRY and CDR2 is SYGVKD in the germline V gene. The CDR3 sequence: CAISESEGRQTQYF. CDR3 nucleotide sequence: TGTGCCATCAGTGAGTCGGAGGGCAGGCAGACCCAGTACTTC.

This chain connects TRBV29-1 to TRBJ2-7; 10 nucleotides align to TRBD1. CDR1 is SQVTM, CDR2 ANQGSEA, per germline. Trimming cost V 7 bases and J 7 bases; bases outside gene matches: 10. The CDR3 is 13 residues long. In DNA, the CDR3 is TGCAGCGCCTCCGGGACAGGGGTCGAAGAGCAGTACTTC. Its protein product is CSASGTGVEEQYF.

This clone has only one observation. The gene calls are TRBV11-2 and TRBJ1-1; D is uncertain. Germline CDR1 is SGHAT and CDR2 is FQNNGV. V shed 1 base and J shed 0 bases, with 3 bases lying between them. CDR3 size: 13 residues. DNA for the CDR3: TGTGCCAGCAGCTTAGGGCTGAACACTGAAGCTTTCTTT. Translated: CASSLGLNTEAFF.

The chain combines TRBV5-1 with TRBJ2-5, with D uncertain. The CDR3 spans 14 residues. The germline gives CDR1 SGHRS, CDR2 YFSETQ. The ends were cut back, 0 bases at V and 3 bases at J, with 9 bases in the middle. The CDR3 sequence is CASSLGAEEETQYF. In DNA form, the CDR3 reads TGCGCCAGCAGCTTGGGGGCAGAAGAAGAGACCCAGTACTTC.

CDR3 residues: CASSQEVRNEQFF. As DNA, the CDR3 is TGTGCCAGCAGCCAAGAGGTCAGGAATGAGCAGTTCTTC. V gene TRBV4-2 combines with J gene TRBJ2-1; unclear D gene. Looked up from germline, CDR1 is LGHNA and CDR2 is YNFKEQ. V was shortened by 0 bases and J by 7 bases, with 7 bases between the two germline ends. This CDR3 has 13 amino acids.

The chain couples TRBV6-6 to TRBJ2-5; tentative D call: TRBD1 (7 bases). The closer fit of TRBJ2-7 to the DNA end suggests the J call may be wrong. Per the germline V gene, CDR1 is MNHNY and CDR2 is SVGAGI (reference sequence). This CDR3 has 14 residues. CDR3 nucleotides: TGTGCCAGTGCGGGGACAGCCGAATCCTACGAGCAGTACTTC. This translates into CASAGTAESYEQYF.

The V and J genes are TRBV1 and TRBJ1-2; whether TRBD1, the table's D call, matches the DNA was not checked. TRBV1 corresponds to a pseudogene. The CDR3 has 14 amino acids. The DNA for the CDR3 is TGCACCAGCAGCCTACCCGGACAGGACTATGGCTACACCTTC. It codes for CTSSLPGQDYGYTF.

DNA for the CDR3: TGTGCCAGCAGCCTATTCCTGGCGGGAGGGTACAATGAGCAGTTCTTC. It encodes CASSLFLAGGYNEQFF. This rearrangement joins TRBV7-9 to TRBJ2-1; 9 bases are shared with TRBD2. Looked up from germline, CDR1 is SEHNR and CDR2 is FQNEAQ (reference sequence). J lost 4 bases, V lost 5 bases, and 9 bases had no gene match. This CDR3 has 16 residues.

The rearrangement joins TRBV11-2 to TRBJ1-4; TRBD1 is a possible D gene (6 bases). V shed 5 bases and J shed 0 bases, with 19 bases lying between them. The CDR3 has 18 residues. Germline CDR1 reads SGHAT; CDR2 reads FQNNGV. The CDR3 spells CASSPLIFRTATNEKLFF. For the CDR3, the DNA is TGTGCCAGCAGCCCACTTATATTCCGGACAGCAACTAATGAAAAACTGTTTTTT.

This clone was recorded only once. The rearrangement joins TRBV6-5 to TRBJ2-2; D uncertain. This CDR3 has 14 residues. With 8 bases removed from V and 2 bases from J, the gap between germline ends came to 12 bases. The germline gives CDR1 MNHEY, CDR2 SVGAGI. The chain's CDR3 is CASARLVNTGELFF. The CDR3 bases are TGTGCCAGCGCGAGGCTGGTTAACACCGGGGAGCTGTTTTTT.

V and J are TRBV6-5 and TRBJ2-4; a possible D gene is TRBD2 (5 bases). CDR3 length: 11 amino acids. Trimming pared 6 bases from V and 5 bases from J, leaving 5 bases between. Looked up from germline, CDR1 is MNHEY and CDR2 is SVGAGI. The CDR3 bases are TGTGCCAGCAGGAGGGAAAACATTCAGTACTTC. Translated: CASRRENIQYF.

CDR3 region: CASSLDGGSSYNEQFF. DNA for the CDR3: TGTGCCAGCAGCTTAGACGGCGGGAGCTCCTACAATGAGCAGTTCTTC. The chain employs TRBV7-2 and TRBJ2-1, with 7 bases identical to TRBD2. Germline trimming cut 1 base from V and 0 bases from J; bases unmatched to any gene: 3. Germline values: CDR1 SGHTA, CDR2 FQGNSA. This CDR3 is built from 16 residues.

A remark on this clone: This sample includes further DNA sequences coding for the same CDR3. V usage is TRBV6-5 and J usage is TRBJ1-2; 10 bases match TRBD1. V lost 1 base, J lost 4 bases, and 6 bases stayed unmatched. CDR1 and CDR2 (germline): MNHEY, SVGAGI. The CDR3 has 16 amino acids. CDR3 nucleotide sequence: TGTGCCAGCAGTTACTTAAGGACAGGGGGAGGCTATGGCTACACCTTC. It yields the protein CASSYLRTGGGYGYTF.

This chain connects TRBV4-2 to TRBJ2-7; 12 positions match TRBD2. The CDR3 sequence is 14 residues long. Germline V gene sequence: CDR1 LGHNA, CDR2 YNFKEQ. V trimming: 5 bases; J trimming: 3 bases; junction bases outside the gene matches: 2. The CDR3 DNA reads as TGTGCCAGCAGCAAGGGACTAGCGGGCTACGAGCAGTACTTC. Protein sequence: CASSKGLAGYEQYF.

CDR3 in amino acids: CASSLRQWTGYEQYF. In DNA, the CDR3 is TGTGCCAGCAGCCTCCGTCAATGGACTGGCTACGAGCAGTACTTC. V is TRBV21-1 and J is TRBJ2-7; the tabulated D call, TRBD2, remains unverified against the DNA. TRBV21-1 is reported as a pseudogene. This CDR3 has 15 residues.

J is TRBJ2-7 and V is TRBV7-9, with D perhaps matching TRBD1 (6 bases). This CDR3 is 15 amino acids long. V gave up 5 bases and J gave up 2 bases, with 16 bases separating them. Germline V lookup: CDR1 SEHNR, CDR2 FQNEAQ (reference sequence). The CDR3 loop is CASSPFLDSPYEQYF. CDR3 DNA: TGTGCCAGCAGCCCCTTCTTGGACAGCCCCTACGAGCAGTACTTC.

The CDR3 here is CASSLNRGTLYNEQFF. The CDR3, as DNA: TGTGCCAGCAGCTTAAATAGGGGGACCCTATACAATGAGCAGTTCTTC. This rearrangement joins TRBV7-9 to TRBJ2-1, with D tentatively TRBD1 (6 bases). The CDR3 contains 16 residues. Germline values: CDR1 SEHNR, CDR2 FQNEAQ (reference sequence). V lost 2 bases and J 4 bases, leaving 15 bases between the germline ends.

The chain is built from TRBV6-4 and TRBJ2-7, with a possible D match to TRBD2 (6 bases). V dropped 9 bases and J dropped 1 base, with 13 bases sitting between them. Germline CDR1 MRHNA, CDR2 SNTAGT. There are 13 residues in the CDR3. CDR3 loop: CASQERASYEQYF. The CDR3 DNA follows: TGTGCCAGTCAAGAGCGGGCTTCCTACGAGCAGTACTTC.

A few counts support this clone. This chain uses TRBV19 with TRBJ1-1; tentatively, D is TRBD1 (5 bases). Trimming stripped 10 bases from V and 0 bases from J, with 12 bases between. The CDR3 has 13 amino acids. The germline gives CDR1 LNHDA, CDR2 SQIVND (reference sequence). CDR3 in DNA: TGTGCCACCTCGGGACTCCTGAACACTGAAGCTTTCTTT. Protein sequence: CATSGLLNTEAFF.

V is TRBV9 and J is TRBJ1-1; TRBD1 might be the D (6 bases). The length of the CDR3 is 15 residues. Germline assignment: CDR1 SGDLS and CDR2 YYNGEE. Between the trimmed V and J ends, which lost 4 bases and 0 bases, there was a span of 13 bases. The chain's CDR3 is CASSTSGQLNTEAFF. CDR3 nucleotides: TGTGCCAGCAGCACATCCGGACAGTTGAACACTGAAGCTTTCTTT.

The chain uses TRBV2 and TRBJ1-1; D is undetermined. Germline CDR1 is SNHLY and CDR2 is FYNNEI. Trimming pared 3 bases from V and 1 base from J, leaving 6 bases between. This CDR3 has 13 amino acids. CDR3: CASSDRENTEAFF. The CDR3 DNA reads as TGTGCCAGCAGTGATCGGGAGAACACTGAAGCTTTCTTT.

This chain uses TRBV9 with TRBJ2-5, with 9 bases fitting TRBD2. The J call may be incorrect, as the DNA end agrees better with TRBJ2-7. The germline CDR1 and CDR2 sequences are SGDLS and YYNGEE. The CDR3 covers 14 residues. The CDR3 sequence is CASSPSGAHYEQYF. CDR3 nucleotide sequence: TGTGCCAGCAGCCCTAGCGGGGCGCACTACGAGCAGTACTTC.

This chain uses TRBV7-2 with TRBJ2-2; no definite D call. This CDR3 has 15 residues. V lost 1 base to trimming and J lost 6 bases, with 12 bases between them. CDR1 SGHTA and CDR2 FQGNSA come from the germline V gene. CDR3: CASSLVVTTSGELFF. Written as DNA, the CDR3 is TGTGCCAGCAGCTTAGTGGTCACAACGTCCGGGGAGCTGTTTTTT.

The V gene is TRBV7-8, the J gene TRBJ2-7; 8 bases match TRBD1. The CDR3 sequence is 16 residues long. Per germline, CDR1 SGHVS and CDR2 FQNEAQ. V dropped 6 bases and J dropped 1; count of bases not matched to a gene: 11. The CDR3 nucleotides are TGTGCCAGCAGGGTAGTGGGCCAGGGGGCGTCCTACGAGCAGTACTTC. This translates into CASRVVGQGASYEQYF. Based on the CDR3 plus reference TRBV7-8 and TRBJ2-7, the full variable domain is GAGVSQSPRYKVAKRGQDVALRCDPISGHVSLFWYQQALGQGPEFLTYFQNEAQLDKSGLPSDRFFAERPEGSVSTLKIQRTQQEDSAVYLCASRVVGQGASYEQYFGPGTRLTVT.

This sequence joins TRBV5-6 and TRBJ1-5; 11 bases line up with TRBD1. CDR3 length equals 15 residues. V was clipped by 4 bases and J by 6 bases; unmatched bases: 6. Looked up from germline, CDR1 is SGHDT and CDR2 is YYEEEE. CDR3 DNA sequence: TGTGCCAGCAGCGTCCGGACAGGGGGCGGTCAGCCCCAGCATTTT. It translates to CASSVRTGGGQPQHF.

V usage is TRBV5-8 and J usage is TRBJ1-2; TRBD1 aligns across 9 bases. The CDR3 totals 14 residues. V was pared by 4 bases and J by 8 bases, with 9 bases of the junction left unmatched. Looked up from germline, CDR1 is SGHTS and CDR2 is YDEGEE. The CDR3 reads CASSGPGTGSGYTF. CDR3 sequence (DNA): TGTGCCAGCAGCGGCCCCGGGACAGGGAGCGGCTACACCTTC.

The chain is built from TRBV18 and TRBJ1-6; the match to TRBD1 covers 9 bases. Trimming took 5 bases from V and 9 from J; bases not matched to a gene: 5. This CDR3 comprises 14 residues. Germline V gives CDR1 KGHSH, CDR2 LQKENI. The CDR3 is CASSEGQGGSPLHF. CDR3 coding DNA: TGTGCCAGCTCAGAGGGACAGGGAGGTTCACCCCTCCACTTT.